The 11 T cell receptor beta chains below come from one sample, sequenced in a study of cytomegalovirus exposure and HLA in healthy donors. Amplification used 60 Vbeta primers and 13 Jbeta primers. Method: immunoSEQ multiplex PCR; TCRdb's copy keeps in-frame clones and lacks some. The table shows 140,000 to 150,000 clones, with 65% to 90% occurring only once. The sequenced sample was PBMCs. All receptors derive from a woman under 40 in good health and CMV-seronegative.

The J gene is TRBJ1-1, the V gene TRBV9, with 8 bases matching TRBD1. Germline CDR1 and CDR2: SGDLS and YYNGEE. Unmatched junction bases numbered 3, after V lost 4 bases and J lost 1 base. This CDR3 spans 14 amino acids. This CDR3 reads CASSIQGENTEAFF. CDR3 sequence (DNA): TGTGCCAGCAGCATACAGGGGGAGAACACTGAAGCTTTCTTT. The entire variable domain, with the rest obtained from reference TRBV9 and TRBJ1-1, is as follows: DSGVTQTPKHLITATGQRVTLRCSPRSGDLSVYWYQQSLDQGLQFLIQYYNGEERAKGNILERFSAQQFPDLHSELNLSSLELGDSALYFCASSIQGENTEAFFGQGTRLTVV.

The CDR3, as DNA: TGTGCCTTCTCTAGCGGGGGGGCCAATGAGCAGTTCTTC. This sequence encodes CAFSSGGANEQFF. This rearrangement joins TRBV30 to TRBJ2-1, with TRBD2 identical over 12 bases. The CDR3 length is 13 residues. Germline V lookup: CDR1 GTSNPN, CDR2 SVGIG (reference sequence). Unmatched junction bases numbered 4, after V lost 7 bases and J lost 6 bases.

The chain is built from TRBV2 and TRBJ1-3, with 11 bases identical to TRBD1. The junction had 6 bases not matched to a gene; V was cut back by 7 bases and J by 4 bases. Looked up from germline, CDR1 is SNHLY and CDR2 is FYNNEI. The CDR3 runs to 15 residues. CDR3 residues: CASTLDRGHGNTIYF. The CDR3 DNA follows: TGTGCCAGCACCCTGGACAGGGGGCACGGAAACACCATATATTTT.

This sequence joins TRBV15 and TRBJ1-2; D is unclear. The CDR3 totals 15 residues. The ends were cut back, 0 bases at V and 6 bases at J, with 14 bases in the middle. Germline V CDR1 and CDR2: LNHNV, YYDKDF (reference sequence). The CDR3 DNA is TGTGCCACCAGCAGAGATGCTAAGACGAGGCATGGCTACACCTTC. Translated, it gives CATSRDAKTRHGYTF.

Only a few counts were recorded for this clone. Here the CDR3 DNA reads TGTGCCAGCAGTGACCAGCGGGCCTACGAGCAGTACTTC. Translating gives CASSDQRAYEQYF. V gene TRBV6-1 combines with J gene TRBJ2-7; maybe TRBD2 (6 bases). This CDR3 comprises 13 residues. From germline, CDR1 is MNHNS and CDR2 SASEGT. Trimming removed 3 bases from V and 2 bases from J, with 8 bases in between.

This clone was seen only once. CDR3 DNA sequence: TGTGCCAGCAGCTACCTAACGGGGGGCAATACCGGGGAGCTGTTTTTT. Amino acid sequence: CASSYLTGGNTGELFF. V is TRBV7-2 and J is TRBJ2-2; D is possibly TRBD2 (7 bases). Germline V gene lookup returns CDR1 SGHTA and CDR2 FQGNSA. The germline V and J ends were trimmed by 4 bases and 5 bases, with 17 bases remaining between them. CDR3 length equals 16 residues.

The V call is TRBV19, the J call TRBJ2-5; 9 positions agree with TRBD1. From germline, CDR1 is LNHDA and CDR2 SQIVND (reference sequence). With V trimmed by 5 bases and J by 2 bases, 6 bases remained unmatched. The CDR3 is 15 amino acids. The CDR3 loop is CASSPGTGSQETQYF. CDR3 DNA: TGTGCCAGTAGTCCCGGGACAGGGAGTCAAGAGACCCAGTACTTC.

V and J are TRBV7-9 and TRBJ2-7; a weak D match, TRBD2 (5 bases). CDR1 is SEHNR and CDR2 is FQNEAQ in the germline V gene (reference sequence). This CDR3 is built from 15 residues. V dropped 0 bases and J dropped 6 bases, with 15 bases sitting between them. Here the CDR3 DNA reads TGTGCCAGCAGCTTAGCGCGACCCCTGAGGGCCGAGCAGTACTTC. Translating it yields CASSLARPLRAEQYF.

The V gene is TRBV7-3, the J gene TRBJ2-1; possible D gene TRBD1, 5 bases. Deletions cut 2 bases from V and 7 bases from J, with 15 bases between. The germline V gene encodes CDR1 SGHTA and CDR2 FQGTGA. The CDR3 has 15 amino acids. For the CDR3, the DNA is TGTGCCAGCAGCTTACTCCCCGCGACAGAAAATGAGCAGTTCTTC. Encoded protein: CASSLLPATENEQFF.

The CDR3 DNA sequence: TGTGCCAGCAGCTTAGGGGTAGCGTCCCCGACCGTTGAGCAGTACTTC. Translated, it gives CASSLGVASPTVEQYF. The rearrangement links TRBV7-8 to TRBJ2-5, with a weak D call TRBD2 (5 bases). The germline CDR1 and CDR2 sequences are SGHVS and FQNEAQ. V was shortened by 1 base and J by 11 bases, with 23 bases between the two germline ends. The CDR3 is made up of 16 amino acids.

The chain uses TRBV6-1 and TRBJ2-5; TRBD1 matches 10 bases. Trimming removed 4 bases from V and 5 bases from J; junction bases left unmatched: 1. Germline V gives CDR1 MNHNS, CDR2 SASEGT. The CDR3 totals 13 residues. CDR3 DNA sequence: TGTGCCAGCAGTGGGACAGGGGGGGAGACCCAGTACTTC. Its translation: CASSGTGGETQYF.